This T cell receptor (beta chain) was profiled in a study of CD8 T cells in ankylosing spondylitis. This clonotype was seen a few times. What it binds is unknown. The study, taken as a whole, reports: In ankylosing spondylitis patients, matched synovial fluid reportedly showed significant enrichment of disease-linked clones. Clones linked to disease, bearing a CD8+ phenotype, were relatively rare in peripheral blood. Characteristic, it appeared, of ankylosing spondylitis blood was a TCR beta motif of roughly eight highly homologous variants.

TCR beta libraries were made by quantitative 5'-RACE with molecular barcodes. Using its own MiXCR run on the 5' RACE reads, TCRdb lists one record per CDR3 protein. The table includes about 330,000 distinct CDR3 sequences, around 8% detected once. V trimming: 3 bases; J trimming: 7 bases; junction bases outside the gene matches: 3. This CDR3 spans 15 amino acids. The TCR sequence derives from a male donor with ankylosing spondylitis. The sequencing sample was made of blood, either unsorted or a sorted T cell fraction (not recorded which). The chain joins TRBV12-3 or TRBV12-4 to TRBJ2-2, with 12 bases fitting TRBD2. CDR3 sequence reads: CASSFGLAGLGELFF. The CDR3 region has the DNA TGTGCCAGCAGTTTCGGACTAGCGGGGCTCGGGGAGCTGTTTTTT.